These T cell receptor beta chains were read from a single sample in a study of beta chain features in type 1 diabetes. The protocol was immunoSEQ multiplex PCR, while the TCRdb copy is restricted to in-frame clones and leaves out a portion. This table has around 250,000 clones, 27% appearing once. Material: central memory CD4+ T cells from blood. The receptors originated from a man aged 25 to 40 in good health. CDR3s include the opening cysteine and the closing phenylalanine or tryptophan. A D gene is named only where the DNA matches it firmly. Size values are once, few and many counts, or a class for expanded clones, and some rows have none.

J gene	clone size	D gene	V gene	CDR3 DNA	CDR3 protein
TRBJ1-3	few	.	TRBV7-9	TGTGCCAGCAGTCCCAACCCCGGGCGCCTCGACGCTGGAAACACCATATATTTT	CASSPNPGRLDAGNTIYF
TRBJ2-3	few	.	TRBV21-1	TGTGCCAGCAGCAACATGGGGACTAGCGGGAGAACCACAGATACGCAGTATTTT	CASSNMGTSGRTTDTQYF
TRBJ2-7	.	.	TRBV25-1	TGTGCCAGCAGTACCGAAGACACTCACTACGAGCAGTACTTC	CASSTEDTHYEQYF
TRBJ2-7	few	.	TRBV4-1	TGCGCCAGCAGCCAAGTCAATTTCATCGGGGCAGGATCCTACGAGCAGTACTTC	CASSQVNFIGAGSYEQYF
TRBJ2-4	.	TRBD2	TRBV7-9	TGTGCCAGCAGCTCACCAGGTCATTGGCAGGGAGGGTTGGACATTCAGTACTTC	CASSSPGHWQGGLDIQYF
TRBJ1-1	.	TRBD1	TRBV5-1	TGCGCCAGCAGCGATACAGGGGGGACCACTGAAGCTTTCTTT	CASSDTGGTTEAFF
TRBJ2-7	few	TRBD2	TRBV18	TGTGCCAGCTCTCTCCTGGGGGGGGACTACGAGCAGTACTTC	CASSLLGGDYEQYF
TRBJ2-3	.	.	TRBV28	TGTGCCTCCAACGGGGCCTCCACAGATACGCAGTATTTT	CASNGASTDTQYF
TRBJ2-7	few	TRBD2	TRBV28	TGCGTGAGCGGGGCCAGCTACGAGCAGTACTTC	CVSGASYEQYF
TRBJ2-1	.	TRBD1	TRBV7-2	TGTGCCAGCAGCGGAAGTGGGACAGGGGTTGGCCATGAGCAGTTCTTC	CASSGSGTGVGHEQFF
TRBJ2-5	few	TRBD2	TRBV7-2	TGTGCCAGCAGCCTGACTAGCGGGGCGGGAGAGACCCAGTACTTC	CASSLTSGAGETQYF